These 13 T cell receptor beta chains were all obtained from the same sample, sequenced in a study of T cells after posttransplantation cyclophosphamide (dated by TCRdb to between 2015 and 2016). To prepare the library, the immunoSEQ multiplex PCR assay was applied. This is the immuneACCESS table as TCRdb keeps it, with only in-frame sequences that have V and J called. A part of the clones is gone; compared with another copy, unresolved V genes explain less than half, and the rest is unexplained. For this sample the table gives tens of thousands of clones, of which 73% were detected only once. The ten largest make up over 0.65% of the sample. The specimen sequenced was memory CD4+ T cells sorted from PBMCs. The source of these receptors is an older woman in good health, CMV-negative, and a related stem cell transplant donor.

This clone has a handful of counts. The V gene is TRBV28, the J gene TRBJ1-2; 12 bases line up with TRBD1. Germline V gives CDR1 MDHEN, CDR2 SYDVKM. The CDR3 runs 13 residues. The CDR3 sequence is CVSRDRGRDGYTF. CDR3 bases: TGTGTCAGTCGGGACAGGGGGCGGGATGGCTACACCTTC.

This clone was picked up a small number of times. The chain employs TRBV19 and TRBJ2-3, with 7 bases lining up with TRBD1. Looked up from germline, CDR1 is LNHDA and CDR2 is SQIVND (reference sequence). CDR3 length: 14 amino acids. With V trimmed by 6 bases and J by 8 bases, 11 bases remained unmatched. The CDR3 bases are TGTGCCAGTAGCCCTCAAGGGGACAGTTTTACGCAGTATTTT. The encoded protein is CASSPQGDSFTQYF.

V is TRBV18 and J is TRBJ1-2; 8 bases fit TRBD1. Germline loops: CDR1 KGHSH, CDR2 LQKENI. The CDR3 loop spans 14 amino acids. The V gene end was trimmed by 2 bases and the J gene end by 7 bases; junction bases not matched to a gene: 6. The CDR3 region has the DNA TGTGCCAGCTCACCAGAGCAGGGGGCATTTGGCTACACCTTC. This sequence encodes CASSPEQGAFGYTF.

This chain uses TRBV7-2 with TRBJ2-1; TRBD2 matches 8 bases. Looked up from germline, CDR1 is SGHTA and CDR2 is FQGNSA. There are 17 residues in the CDR3. J gave up 12 bases and V 5 bases, and 21 bases lay outside the gene matches. The CDR3 here is CASSGRDTSGPNQGQFF. As DNA, the CDR3 is TGTGCCAGCAGCGGCAGAGATACTAGCGGACCCAACCAAGGGCAGTTCTTC.

CDR3 amino acids: CASSMFGLGGNEQFF. Here the CDR3 DNA reads TGTGCCAGTAGTATGTTCGGACTAGGGGGCAATGAGCAGTTCTTC. The rearrangement uses TRBV19 and TRBJ2-1; tentatively, D is TRBD2 (7 bases). CDR3 size: 15 residues. V gave up 3 bases and J gave up 6 bases, with 15 bases separating them. Germline-derived CDR1 and CDR2 are LNHDA and SQIVND (reference sequence).

V and J are TRBV5-1 and TRBJ2-7, with 12 nucleotides matching TRBD1. The CDR3 consists of 15 residues. Germline loops: CDR1 SGHRS, CDR2 YFSETQ. The trim removed 4 bases at V and 3 bases at J, leaving 5 bases unmatched. The CDR3 nucleotides read TGCGCCAGCAGCGACCGGGACAGGGGGCTCTACGAGCAGTACTTC. This codes for CASSDRDRGLYEQYF. Drawing the rest from reference TRBV5-1 and TRBJ2-7, the complete variable domain is KAGVTQTPRYLIKTRGQQVTLSCSPISGHRSVSWYQQTPGQGLQFLFEYFSETQRNKGNFPGRFSGRQFSNSRSEMNVSTLELGDSALYLCASSDRDRGLYEQYFGPGTRLTVT.

The genes are TRBV9 and TRBJ2-5, with 8 bases identical to TRBD1. CDR1 is SGDLS and CDR2 is YYNGEE in the germline V gene. The CDR3 loop spans 15 amino acids. The trim removed 3 bases at V and 4 bases at J, leaving 8 bases unmatched. The CDR3 loop is CASSATPTGGETQYF. In nucleotides, the CDR3 is TGTGCCAGCAGCGCGACGCCAACAGGGGGAGAGACCCAGTACTTC.

V and J are TRBV27 and TRBJ2-3, with D possibly TRBD2 on 7 matching bases. Trimming took 4 bases from V and 0 from J, leaving 17 bases between them. The CDR3 sequence is 17 residues long. Germline loops: CDR1 MNHEY, CDR2 SMNVEV (reference sequence). CDR3 region: CASSWDVAGASTDTQYF. The CDR3 bases are TGTGCCAGCAGTTGGGATGTGGCGGGGGCTAGCACAGATACGCAGTATTTT.

This rearrangement joins TRBV6-6 to TRBJ2-7, with a weak D call TRBD2 (6 bases). The ends were cut back, 11 bases at V and 0 bases at J, with 14 bases in the middle. The CDR3 length is 13 residues. The germline V gene encodes CDR1 MNHNY and CDR2 SVGAGI (reference sequence). The CDR3: CAVRSGSSYEQYF. The CDR3, as DNA: TGTGCCGTCCGTAGCGGAAGCTCCTACGAGCAGTACTTC.

The CDR3 sequence is CASSLGGRASGNSPLHF. CDR3 coding DNA: TGTGCCAGCAGCTTAGGGGGCCGGGCCTCGGGTAATTCACCCCTCCACTTT. This chain joins TRBV7-6 and TRBJ1-6, with D perhaps TRBD1 (5 bases). V shed 1 base and J shed 6 bases, with 16 bases lying between them. This CDR3 is 17 amino acids long. Germline V CDR1 and CDR2: SGHVS, FNYEAQ.

This clone was counted a few times. The chain employs TRBV6-6 and TRBJ2-5; TRBD2 is a possible D gene (5 bases). The CDR3 length is 15 residues. Trimming took 2 bases from V and 4 from J, leaving 14 bases between them. Germline values: CDR1 MNHNY, CDR2 SVGAGI (reference sequence). CDR3 nucleotides: TGTGCCAGCAGTTACCTGAGCGGAGTAATAGAGACCCAGTACTTC. Residues: CASSYLSGVIETQYF.

The table lists this clone with a few counts. V and J are TRBV30 and TRBJ2-4, with 11 bases fitting TRBD2. Germline V lookup: CDR1 GTSNPN, CDR2 SVGIG (reference sequence). The CDR3 has 21 amino acids. V shed 2 bases and J 0 bases; nucleotides not matched to a gene: 18. The CDR3 protein is CAWSPIFTSGGSFLAKNIQYF. CDR3 coding DNA: TGTGCCTGGAGTCCAATTTTTACTAGCGGGGGATCTTTCCTAGCCAAAAACATTCAGTACTTC.

The CDR3 coding sequence is TGCGCCAGCAGCGAAAGTTGGCAGGGTTCGGCTTTCTTT. Translating gives CASSESWQGSAFF. This chain links TRBV5-1 with TRBJ1-1; D is possibly TRBD1 (5 bases). This CDR3 is 13 amino acids long. Germline-derived CDR1 and CDR2 are SGHRS and YFSETQ. Trimming took off 4 bases at V and 11 bases at J, with 18 bases between the two ends.